The 27 T cell receptor beta chains presented below share a single source sample, sequenced in a study of T cell responses to AZD1222 COVID-19 vaccine. TCRdb's copy holds only in-frame clones and misses some; the assay was immunoSEQ multiplex PCR. The sample contains 110,000 or so clones, 75% to 90% of which appear only once. This specimen consisted of peripheral blood, obtained 28 days after the second AZD1222 dose. These receptors all stem from an adult who received the AZD1222 COVID-19 vaccine.

The V and J genes are TRBV28 and TRBJ2-5; 9 positions match TRBD2. Germline V lookup: CDR1 MDHEN, CDR2 SYDVKM. With 2 bases clipped from V and 5 bases from J, the junction kept 9 bases outside the gene matches. The CDR3 is 16 amino acids. The CDR3 coding sequence is TGTGCCAGCAGTTTACCTAGCGGGATTGAGAGGGAGACCCAGTACTTC. Its protein is CASSLPSGIERETQYF. Filled out from reference TRBV28 and TRBJ2-5, the complete variable domain reads DVKVTQSSRYLVKRTGEKVFLECVQDMDHENMFWYRQDPGLGLRLIYFSYDVKMKEKGDIPEGYSVSREKKERFSLILESASTNQTSMYLCASSLPSGIERETQYFGPGTRLLVL.

V and J are TRBV19 and TRBJ2-2; D is possibly TRBD1 (5 bases). With 3 bases removed from V and 2 bases from J, the gap between germline ends came to 13 bases. The CDR3 spans 16 residues. Germline values: CDR1 LNHDA, CDR2 SQIVND (reference sequence). The CDR3 reads CASSIRDSINTGELFF. In DNA form, the CDR3 reads TGTGCCAGTAGTATCCGCGACAGCATTAACACCGGGGAGCTGTTTTTT. Full variable domain (missing parts from reference TRBV19 and TRBJ2-2): DGGITQSPKYLFRKEGQNVTLSCEQNLNHDAMYWYRQDPGQGLRLIYYSQIVNDFQKGDIAEGYSVSREKKESFPLTVTSAQKNPTAFYLCASSIRDSINTGELFFGEGSRLTVL.

V usage is TRBV6-4 and J usage is TRBJ2-1, with D tentatively TRBD1 or TRBD2 (5 bases each). The CDR3 spans 15 residues. Trimming cost V 5 bases and J 0 bases, with 11 bases left between them. Germline CDR1 reads MRHNA; CDR2 reads SNTAGT. This CDR3 reads CASSRDDRSYNEQFF. CDR3 nucleotides: TGTGCCAGCAGTAGGGACGACCGCTCCTACAATGAGCAGTTCTTC.

J is TRBJ2-2 and V is TRBV30; D not certain. V was clipped by 3 bases and J by 6 bases, with 11 bases between them. The CDR3 runs 13 residues. CDR1 is GTSNPN, CDR2 SVGIG, per germline (reference sequence). CDR3 nucleotide sequence: TGTGCCTGGAGCGCTAGTGTAGCCGGGGAGCTGTTTTTT. Translated: CAWSASVAGELFF.

The chain combines TRBV19 with TRBJ2-7; 8 positions match TRBD2. This CDR3 contains 13 residues. In germline, CDR1 is LNHDA, CDR2 SQIVND (reference sequence). The trim removed 7 bases at V and 4 bases at J, leaving 6 bases unmatched. This CDR3 is CASKLAGSYEQYF. The CDR3 bases are TGTGCCAGTAAATTAGCGGGATCATACGAGCAGTACTTC. The full variable domain, completed using reference TRBV19 and TRBJ2-7, is DGGITQSPKYLFRKEGQNVTLSCEQNLNHDAMYWYRQDPGQGLRLIYYSQIVNDFQKGDIAEGYSVSREKKESFPLTVTSAQKNPTAFYLCASKLAGSYEQYFGPGTRLTVT.

The chain joins TRBV3-1 (or the pseudogene TRBV3-2) to TRBJ2-1; 9 bases are a match to TRBD1. Germline V gene sequence: CDR1 LGHDT, CDR2 YNNKEL (reference sequence). There are 15 residues in the CDR3. The V gene end was trimmed by 4 bases and the J gene end by 8 bases; junction bases not matched to a gene: 9. The CDR3 DNA reads as TGTGCCAGCAGCCCCTTTGGACAGGGGACCTATGAGCAGTTCTTC. Its translation: CASSPFGQGTYEQFF.

The chain has TRBV19 and TRBJ2-7, with TRBD1 identical over 9 bases. The CDR3 length is 14 residues. Germline CDR1 LNHDA, CDR2 SQIVND (reference sequence). Trimming removed 7 bases from V and 2 bases from J; junction bases left unmatched: 6. Here the CDR3 reads CASKDRGPAYEQYF. CDR3 sequence (DNA): TGTGCCAGTAAGGACAGGGGACCAGCCTACGAGCAGTACTTC. Full variable domain (remainder filled in from reference TRBV19 and TRBJ2-7): DGGITQSPKYLFRKEGQNVTLSCEQNLNHDAMYWYRQDPGQGLRLIYYSQIVNDFQKGDIAEGYSVSREKKESFPLTVTSAQKNPTAFYLCASKDRGPAYEQYFGPGTRLTVT.

V and J are TRBV27 and TRBJ1-1; 8 nucleotides match TRBD1. The germline CDR1 and CDR2 sequences are MNHEY and SMNVEV (reference sequence). V was pared by 5 bases and J by 3 bases, with 14 bases of the junction left unmatched. This CDR3 is 17 amino acids long. The chain's CDR3 is CASSPYGQGQGHTEAFF. The CDR3 region has the DNA TGTGCCAGCAGTCCCTACGGACAGGGTCAAGGTCACACTGAAGCTTTCTTT.

The table lists this clone with many counts. The genes are TRBV7-3 and TRBJ2-6, with D tentatively TRBD2 (6 bases). Trimming stripped 3 bases from V and 7 bases from J, with 10 bases between. This CDR3 has 14 residues. CDR1 is SGHTA and CDR2 is FQGTGA in the germline V gene. CDR3 amino acids: CASSFGGSANVLTF. In DNA, the CDR3 is TGTGCCAGCAGCTTTGGGGGGAGCGCCAACGTCCTGACTTTC.

In its sample, this clone was seen once. This sequence joins TRBV30 and TRBJ1-5; D not certain. V dropped 0 bases and J dropped 3 bases, with 12 bases sitting between them. This CDR3 has 15 amino acids. Per the germline V gene, CDR1 is GTSNPN and CDR2 is SVGIG (reference sequence). CDR3 region: CAWSVLGGINQPQHF. CDR3 DNA sequence: TGTGCCTGGAGTGTACTTGGCGGTATCAATCAGCCCCAGCATTTT.

This clone appeared once. The CDR3 here is CASSQTGSYEQYF. The CDR3 region has the DNA TGTGCCAGCAGTCAGACAGGGTCCTACGAGCAGTACTTC. The chain uses TRBV6-6 and TRBJ2-7; TRBD1 aligns across 7 bases. V shed 5 bases, J shed 1 base, and the junction held 2 bases outside the gene matches. In germline, CDR1 is MNHNY, CDR2 SVGAGI (reference sequence). This CDR3 has 13 amino acids.

V usage is TRBV4-1 and J usage is TRBJ2-7, with TRBD2 matching over 7 bases. The CDR3 runs to 16 residues. Germline V gene lookup returns CDR1 MGHRA and CDR2 YSYEKL. J was trimmed by 6 bases and V by 6 bases; bases with no gene match: 17. Here the CDR3 reads CASRKALPEGGIEQYF. In DNA form, the CDR3 reads TGCGCCAGCAGAAAAGCTCTACCTGAGGGAGGGATCGAGCAGTACTTC.

This sequence joins TRBV6-1 and TRBJ1-3; D ambiguous. V was cut by 11 bases and J by 2 bases, with 16 bases left in between. CDR1 is MNHNS, CDR2 SASEGT, per germline. The CDR3 runs to 14 residues. In DNA form, the CDR3 reads TGTGCCGTAGAAGGGCGTCTCGCTGGAAACACCATATATTTT. It codes for CAVEGRLAGNTIYF.

CDR3 amino acids: CASGGTSGRALSEQYF. The CDR3 nucleotides are TGTGCCAGCGGTGGGACTAGCGGGAGGGCCCTCTCCGAGCAGTACTTC. The chain links TRBV2 to TRBJ2-7, with 16 bases aligning to TRBD2. V dropped 8 bases and J dropped 6; count of bases not matched to a gene: 10. The CDR3 contains 16 residues. Germline assignment: CDR1 SNHLY and CDR2 FYNNEI.

This clone was observed a single time. The chain uses TRBV5-5 and TRBJ2-1; 12 bases agree with TRBD2. The CDR3 loop spans 17 amino acids. CDR1 and CDR2 (germline): SGHKS, YYEKEE (reference sequence). V lost 0 bases and J lost 4; bases outside the gene matches: 5. The chain's CDR3 is CASSLGLAGAGYNEQFF. CDR3 bases: TGTGCCAGCAGCTTGGGACTAGCGGGAGCAGGGTACAATGAGCAGTTCTTC.

The chain is built from TRBV11-2 and TRBJ1-4, with unresolved D. The CDR3 sequence is 15 residues long. V shed 5 bases and J shed 8 bases, with 18 bases lying between them. Germline-derived CDR1 and CDR2 are SGHAT and FQNNGV. CDR3 nucleotide sequence: TGTGCCAGCAGCCCTGCTAACGGGGAAGAAGAAAAACTGTTTTTT. Protein product: CASSPANGEEEKLFF.

The V call is TRBV7-6, the J call TRBJ1-4; TRBD1 aligns across 7 bases. The CDR3 has 16 residues. Germline CDR1 reads SGHVS; CDR2 reads FNYEAQ. J lost 7 bases, V lost 1 base, and 9 bases had no gene match. Written as DNA, the CDR3 is TGTGCCAGCAGCTTAGATCCACAGGGGCCTTTTGAAAAACTGTTTTTT. Its protein product is CASSLDPQGPFEKLFF. Filled out from reference TRBV7-6 and TRBJ1-4, the complete variable domain reads GAGVSQSPRYKVTKRGQDVALRCDPISGHVSLYWYRQALGQGPEFLTYFNYEAQQDKSGLPNDRFSAERPEGSISTLTIQRTEQRDSAMYRCASSLDPQGPFEKLFFGSGTQLSVL.

This clone was detected only a few times. The V call is TRBV7-9, the J call TRBJ2-3; perhaps TRBD1 as D (5 bases). The CDR3 runs to 15 residues. Germline CDR1 reads SEHNR; CDR2 reads FQNEAQ (reference sequence). The V end lost 5 bases, the J end lost 2 bases, and 14 bases lay between the germline ends. CDR3 coding DNA: TGTGCCAGCAGCCCAGCAGGGTACGACACAGATACGCAGTATTTT. It translates to CASSPAGYDTDTQYF.

This clone was detected only once. The chain couples TRBV2 to TRBJ2-3; D may correspond to TRBD1 or TRBD2 (5 bases each). Germline assignment: CDR1 SNHLY and CDR2 FYNNEI. V lost 5 bases to trimming and J lost 3 bases, with 15 bases between them. The CDR3 length is 15 residues. The CDR3 DNA is TGTGCCAGCAGTCGGGACCCCACTGGAACAGATACGCAGTATTTT. Protein product: CASSRDPTGTDTQYF. Full variable domain (outside the CDR3, taken from reference TRBV2 and TRBJ2-3): EPEVTQTPSHQVTQMGQEVILRCVPISNHLYFYWYRQILGQKVEFLVSFYNNEISEKSEIFDDQFSVERPDGSNFTLKIRSTKLEDSAMYFCASSRDPTGTDTQYFGPGTRLTVL.

The chain joins TRBV30 to TRBJ2-1; possible D gene TRBD2, 5 bases. Trimming stripped 3 bases from V and 6 bases from J, with 12 bases between. CDR3 length equals 13 residues. Germline V gene sequence: CDR1 GTSNPN, CDR2 SVGIG (reference sequence). Here the CDR3 reads CAWRGDYVNEQFF. The CDR3 nucleotides read TGTGCCTGGAGAGGAGACTACGTCAATGAGCAGTTCTTC.

V is TRBV27 and J is TRBJ1-5; tentatively, D is TRBD1 (6 bases). CDR1 is MNHEY and CDR2 is SMNVEV in the germline V gene (reference sequence). This CDR3 contains 15 residues. V lost 6 bases, J lost 5 bases, and 17 bases lay in between. This chain's CDR3 is CASSGDTGIHQPQHF. In DNA, the CDR3 is TGTGCCAGCAGCGGGGACACAGGGATCCATCAGCCCCAGCATTTT.

The genes are TRBV4-1 and TRBJ2-1; TRBD2 might be the D (6 bases). CDR3 length: 15 amino acids. Deletions cut 1 base from V and 9 bases from J, with 16 bases between. Germline V gene sequence: CDR1 MGHRA, CDR2 YSYEKL. In nucleotides, the CDR3 is TGCGCCAGCAGCCAAGCCCGGGGGATGGGGGGTGAGCAGTTCTTC. Its protein product is CASSQARGMGGEQFF.

The chain links TRBV5-1 to TRBJ2-1, with D possibly matching TRBD2 (5 bases). Germline CDR1 is SGHRS and CDR2 is YFSETQ. The CDR3 sequence is 14 residues long. Trimming took 1 base from V and 8 from J, leaving 13 bases between them. The CDR3 region has the DNA TGCGCCAGCAGCTTGTTGACTACCCTCGATGAGCAGTTCTTC. Encoded protein: CASSLLTTLDEQFF.

The rearrangement joins TRBV18 to TRBJ1-1; TRBD1 is a possible D gene (5 bases). From germline, CDR1 is KGHSH and CDR2 LQKENI. This CDR3 has 12 residues. The V and J ends lost 8 bases and 0 bases respectively, with 7 bases between them. The CDR3 region is CASQGLNTEAFF. DNA of the CDR3: TGTGCCAGCCAGGGTTTGAACACTGAAGCTTTCTTT.

The rearrangement links TRBV7-6 to TRBJ2-1; D is undetermined. The CDR3 covers 16 residues. Trimming cost V 1 base and J 4 bases, with 14 bases left between them. CDR1 is SGHVS and CDR2 is FNYEAQ in the germline V gene. This chain's CDR3 is CASSLGPESPYNEQFF. The CDR3 DNA reads TGTGCCAGCAGCTTAGGGCCTGAATCGCCTTACAATGAGCAGTTCTTC.

The chain is built from TRBV7-9 and TRBJ2-5, with D maybe TRBD1 (6 bases). V was clipped by 2 bases and J by 5 bases, with 24 bases between them. There are 18 residues in the CDR3. In germline, CDR1 is SEHNR, CDR2 FQNEAQ (reference sequence). In DNA form, the CDR3 reads TGTGCCAGCAGCTTAAGTCCCTTTGGGCAGGGGCGGCAGGAGACCCAGTACTTC. Protein: CASSLSPFGQGRQETQYF.

The chain joins TRBV7-9 to TRBJ2-3, with D perhaps matching TRBD1 or TRBD2 (7 bases each). The CDR3 contains 12 residues. CDR1 is SEHNR, CDR2 FQNEAQ, per germline (reference sequence). Here the CDR3 reads CADREGADTQYF. The CDR3, as DNA: TGTGCAGACAGGGAGGGCGCAGATACGCAGTATTTT.